This is a list of T cell receptor beta chains from one sample in a study of blood T cell repertoires in COVID-19. The assay was immunoSEQ multiplex PCR, and TCRdb's table has in-frame clones only and misses some. Here the sample spans approximately 400,000 clones, approximately 88% being singletons. The specimen was peripheral blood. The origin of the receptors is a woman aged 45-65 years with COVID-19, enrolled during active disease. Each CDR3 is given with its conserved first and last residue. A D gene is named only where the DNA matches it firmly. Rows may omit the clone size; those that give it use once, few, many or a size class.

V,size,J,D,DNA,CDR3
TRBV6-1,few,TRBJ1-2,-,TGTGCCAGCAGTGAAGGGGGGCGGCCCTATGGCTACACCTTC,CASSEGGRPYGYTF
TRBV5-1,-,TRBJ2-1,TRBD2,TGCGCCAGCAGCCGACTAGCGGGGGGCCGTTCGTCTTACAATGAGCAGTTCTTC,CASSRLAGGRSSYNEQFF
TRBV12-5,-,TRBJ1-1,TRBD1,TGTGCTAGTGGTCCCACCACAGGGGTGGGTGCTTTCTTT,CASGPTTGVGAFF
TRBV30,-,TRBJ2-2,-,TGTGCCTGGAACGACGGGGGAGTTGGCGGGGAGCTGTTTTTT,CAWNDGGVGGELFF
TRBV11-3,-,TRBJ2-7,TRBD1,TGTGCCAGCAGCTCCGGACAGGGTAGCTACGAGCAGTACTTC,CASSSGQGSYEQYF
TRBV6-5,-,TRBJ1-1,-,TGTGCCAGCAGCGGCGTGGGGTCAGCGGCTGAAGCTTTCTTT,CASSGVGSAAEAFF
TRBV5-5,-,TRBJ1-5,-,TGTGCCAGCAGCTTGCATGGGGCAGGCAATCAGCCCCAGCATTTT,CASSLHGAGNQPQHF
TRBV7-9,-,TRBJ2-1,TRBD1,TGTGCCAGCAGCTCGACAGGGATTGGAGGTGAGCAGTTCTTC,CASSSTGIGGEQFF
TRBV5-1,-,TRBJ2-3,-,TGCGCCAGCAGCCGTACCAGAGATACGCAGTATTTT,CASSRTRDTQYF
TRBV14,-,TRBJ1-3,-,TGTGCCAGCAGCCGGGGCGTCAGCCTTAAAAACTCTGGAAACACCATATATTTT,CASSRGVSLKNSGNTIYF
TRBV4-2,-,TRBJ2-2,TRBD2,TGTGCCAGCAGCCAAGAAAAGGGGGGACTAGCGGGAGCCGGGGAGCTGTTTTTT,CASSQEKGGLAGAGELFF
TRBV6-1,-,TRBJ1-3,-,TGTGCCAGCAGTGGTTTAAACCAAGGAGGCTCTGGAAACACCATATATTTT,CASSGLNQGGSGNTIYF
TRBV25-1,-,TRBJ2-3,-,TGTGCCAGCAGTCCAGACAGGGGAGGGGAAGATACGCAGTATTTT,CASSPDRGGEDTQYF
TRBV5-4,-,TRBJ2-7,-,TGTGCCAGCAGCTTCGGCGGAGGGCCCGTTAACGAGCAGTACTTC,CASSFGGGPVNEQYF
TRBV10-3,-,TRBJ1-1,-,TGTGCCATCAGTGACGGTATAGCACGAGGAGGGATGAACACTGAAGCTTTCTTT,CAISDGIARGGMNTEAFF
TRBV29-1,-,TRBJ1-2,-,TGCAGCGTTTTAGTATACGAGGGGGAAACTAACTATGGCTACACCTTC,CSVLVYEGETNYGYTF
TRBV5-1,-,TRBJ2-5,-,TGCGCCAGCAGCTTTGGGTCCCAGGATGGGACCCAGTACTTC,CASSFGSQDGTQYF
TRBV30,-,TRBJ2-3,TRBD2,TGTGCCTGGAACGGGGGGACAGATACGCAGTATTTT,CAWNGGTDTQYF
TRBV19,few,TRBJ1-2,-,TGTGCCAGTAGTATGGTACAGCCGTATGGCTACACCTTC,CASSMVQPYGYTF
TRBV9,once,TRBJ1-2,-,TGTGCCAGCAGCGTAGGGCAGACTAACTATGGCTACACCTTC,CASSVGQTNYGYTF
TRBV7-2,few,TRBJ2-3,TRBD2,TGTGCCAGCAGCTCTCCCCTGCGGGGGGGCGGCTCATTCACAGATACGCAGTATTTT,CASSSPLRGGGSFTDTQYF
TRBV19,-,TRBJ2-3,-,TGTGCCAGTAGTCAAGCGGGCTCGCAGTATTTT,CASSQAGSQYF
TRBV5-6,once,TRBJ1-4,TRBD1,TGTGCCAGCAGCGGCGGGACAGGACTCAATGAAAAACTGTTTTTT,CASSGGTGLNEKLFF
TRBV27,-,TRBJ2-7,TRBD2,TGTGCCAGCAGTCCCGGGACTAGCGGGGTCCGGGAGCAGTACTTC,CASSPGTSGVREQYF
TRBV9,-,TRBJ1-1,-,TGTGCCAGCAGCGTCCGAACAGGGAGGGACACTGAAGCTTTCTTT,CASSVRTGRDTEAFF
TRBV29-1,-,TRBJ2-5,-,TGCAGCGTTGACAGGGGCCAAGAGACCCAGTACTTC,CSVDRGQETQYF
TRBV6-5,-,TRBJ1-3,-,TGTGCCAGCAGTTACTCGGCAGGCTCCGGAAACACCATATATTTT,CASSYSAGSGNTIYF
TRBV30,-,TRBJ1-1,-,TGTGCCTGGAAATTAAGGGGGGGATTTACGAACACTGAAGCTTTCTTT,CAWKLRGGFTNTEAFF
TRBV2,once,TRBJ2-7,-,TGTGCCAGCAAATGGACTTACAGCTCCTACGAGCAGTACTTC,CASKWTYSSYEQYF
TRBV5-1,-,TRBJ2-5,TRBD2,TGCGCCAGCAGCTTGACCAGATACCGCGGGGGGACCCAAGAGACCCAGTACTTC,CASSLTRYRGGTQETQYF
TRBV9,-,TRBJ2-3,TRBD2,TGTGCCAGCAGCGTAAGGGCTAGCGGGGGCCCTAGCACAGATACGCAGTATTTT,CASSVRASGGPSTDTQYF
TRBV4-1,-,TRBJ1-4,-,TGCGCCAGCAGACACCCCACCCACCAGGCAACTAATGAAAAACTGTTTTTT,CASRHPTHQATNEKLFF
TRBV6-5,few,TRBJ1-1,TRBD1,TGTGCCAGCAGCAGGACAGGCACTGAAGCTTTCTTT,CASSRTGTEAFF
TRBV15,few,TRBJ1-1,TRBD1,TGTGCCACCAGCGGACAGGGAACCTTTGAAGCTTTCTTT,CATSGQGTFEAFF
TRBV12-3/TRBV12-4,-,TRBJ1-1,-,TGTGCCACCTTGAACACGGGACACCTGAAGGCTTTCTTT,CATLNTGHLKAFF
TRBV27,-,TRBJ1-1,TRBD1,TGTGCCAGCAGTTTACGACCCGGGACAGGGAACACTGAAGCTTTCTTT,CASSLRPGTGNTEAFF
TRBV30,-,TRBJ1-3,-,TGTGCCTGGAGTAAGAGGTTCTCTGGAAACACCATATATTTT,CAWSKRFSGNTIYF
TRBV5-6,-,TRBJ2-7,-,TGTGCCAGCACCGCGGGATCTCGCGAGCAGTACTTC,CASTAGSREQYF